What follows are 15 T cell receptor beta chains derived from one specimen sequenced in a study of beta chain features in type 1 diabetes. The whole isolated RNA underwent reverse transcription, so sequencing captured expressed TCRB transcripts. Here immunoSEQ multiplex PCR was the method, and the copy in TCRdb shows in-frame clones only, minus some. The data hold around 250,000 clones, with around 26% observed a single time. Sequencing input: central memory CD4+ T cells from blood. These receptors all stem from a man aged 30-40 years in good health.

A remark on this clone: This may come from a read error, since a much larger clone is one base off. The CDR3 nucleotides are TGTGCCATCAGTGAGTCGAACATTCAAGAGACCCAGTACTTC. Translating gives CAISESNIQETQYF. This chain links TRBV10-3 with TRBJ2-5; D is unresolved. Between the trimmed V and J ends, which lost 0 bases and 2 bases, there was a span of 7 bases. In germline, CDR1 is ENHRY, CDR2 SYGVKD. The CDR3 is made up of 14 amino acids.

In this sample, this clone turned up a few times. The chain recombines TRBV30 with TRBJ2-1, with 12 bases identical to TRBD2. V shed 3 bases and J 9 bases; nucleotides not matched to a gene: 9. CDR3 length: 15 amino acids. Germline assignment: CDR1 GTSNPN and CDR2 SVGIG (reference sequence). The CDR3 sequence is CAWSTRLAGEAEQFF. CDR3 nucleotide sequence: TGTGCCTGGAGCACACGACTAGCGGGAGAGGCTGAGCAGTTCTTC.

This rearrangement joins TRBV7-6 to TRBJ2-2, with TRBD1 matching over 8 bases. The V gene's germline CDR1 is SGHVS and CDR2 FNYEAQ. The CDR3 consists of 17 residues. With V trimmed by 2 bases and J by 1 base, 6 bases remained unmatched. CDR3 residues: CASSLKSGTGNTGELFF. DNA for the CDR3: TGTGCCAGCAGCTTAAAGTCCGGGACAGGGAACACCGGGGAGCTGTTTTTT.

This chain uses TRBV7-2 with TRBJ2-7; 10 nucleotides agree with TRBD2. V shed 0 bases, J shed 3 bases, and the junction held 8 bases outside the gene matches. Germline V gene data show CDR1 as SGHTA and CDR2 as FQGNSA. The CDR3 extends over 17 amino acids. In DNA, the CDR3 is TGTGCCAGCAGCTTAGCGGCGACTAGCGGGCTTCACTACGAGCAGTACTTC. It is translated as CASSLAATSGLHYEQYF.

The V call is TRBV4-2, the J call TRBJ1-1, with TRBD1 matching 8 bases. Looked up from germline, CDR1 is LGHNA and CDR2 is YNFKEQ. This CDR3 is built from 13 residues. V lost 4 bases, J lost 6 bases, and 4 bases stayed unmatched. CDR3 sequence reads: CASSPDRGPEAFF. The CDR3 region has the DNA TGTGCCAGCAGCCCCGACAGGGGCCCTGAAGCTTTCTTT.

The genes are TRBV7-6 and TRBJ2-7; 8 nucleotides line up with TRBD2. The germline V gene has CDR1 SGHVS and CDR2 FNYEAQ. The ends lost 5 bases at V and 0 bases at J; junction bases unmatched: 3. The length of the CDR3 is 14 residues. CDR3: CASSPGGSSYEQYF. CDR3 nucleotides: TGTGCCAGCAGCCCGGGGGGGTCCTCCTACGAGCAGTACTTC. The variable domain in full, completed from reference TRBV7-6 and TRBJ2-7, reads GAGVSQSPRYKVTKRGQDVALRCDPISGHVSLYWYRQALGQGPEFLTYFNYEAQQDKSGLPNDRFSAERPEGSISTLTIQRTEQRDSAMYRCASSPGGSSYEQYFGPGTRLTVT.

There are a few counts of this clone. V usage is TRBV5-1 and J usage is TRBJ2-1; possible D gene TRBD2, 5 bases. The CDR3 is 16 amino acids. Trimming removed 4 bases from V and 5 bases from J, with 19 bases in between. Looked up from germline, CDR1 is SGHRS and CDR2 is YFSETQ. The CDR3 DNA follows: TGCGCCAGCAGCGGGAGCGCCTCCCGAGGGAACAATGAGCAGTTCTTC. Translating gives CASSGSASRGNNEQFF.

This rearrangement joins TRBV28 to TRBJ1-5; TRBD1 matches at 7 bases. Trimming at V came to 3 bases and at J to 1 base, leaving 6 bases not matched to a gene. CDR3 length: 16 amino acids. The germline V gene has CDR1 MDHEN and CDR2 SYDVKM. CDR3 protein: CASSFTAGGSNQPQHF. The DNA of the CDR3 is TGTGCCAGCAGTTTTACGGCAGGGGGAAGCAATCAGCCCCAGCATTTT.

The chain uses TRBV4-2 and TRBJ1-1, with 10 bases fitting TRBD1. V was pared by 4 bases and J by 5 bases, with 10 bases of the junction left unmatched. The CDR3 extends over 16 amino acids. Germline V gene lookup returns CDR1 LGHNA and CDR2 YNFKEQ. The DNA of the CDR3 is TGTGCCAGCAGCCCCCGGGACAGGGGAGATGAGACTGAAGCTTTCTTT. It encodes CASSPRDRGDETEAFF.

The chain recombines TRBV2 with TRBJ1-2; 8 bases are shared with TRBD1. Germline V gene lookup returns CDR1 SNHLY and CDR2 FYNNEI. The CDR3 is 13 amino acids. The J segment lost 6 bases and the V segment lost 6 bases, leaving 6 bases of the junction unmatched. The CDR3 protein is CASSRTGMDGYTF. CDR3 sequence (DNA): TGTGCCAGCAGCCGGACAGGGATGGATGGCTACACCTTC. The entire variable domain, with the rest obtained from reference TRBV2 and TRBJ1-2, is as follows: EPEVTQTPSHQVTQMGQEVILRCVPISNHLYFYWYRQILGQKVEFLVSFYNNEISEKSEIFDDQFSVERPDGSNFTLKIRSTKLEDSAMYFCASSRTGMDGYTFGSGTRLTVV.

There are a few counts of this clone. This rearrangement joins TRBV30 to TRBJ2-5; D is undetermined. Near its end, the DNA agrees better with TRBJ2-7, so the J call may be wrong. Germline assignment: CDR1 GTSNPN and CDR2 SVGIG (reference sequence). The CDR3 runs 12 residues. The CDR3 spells CAWSIDAYEQYF. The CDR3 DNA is TGTGCCTGGAGCATCGACGCCTACGAGCAGTACTTC.

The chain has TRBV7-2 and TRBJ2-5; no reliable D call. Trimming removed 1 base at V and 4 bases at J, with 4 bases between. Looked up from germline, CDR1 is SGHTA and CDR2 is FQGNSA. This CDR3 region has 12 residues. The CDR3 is CASSLVRETQYF. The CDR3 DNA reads TGTGCCAGCAGCTTAGTCCGAGAGACCCAGTACTTC. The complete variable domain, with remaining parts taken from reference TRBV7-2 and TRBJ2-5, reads GAGVSQSPSNKVTEKGKDVELRCDPISGHTALYWYRQSLGQGLEFLIYFQGNSAPDKSGLPSDRFSAERTGGSVSTLTIQRTQQEDSAVYLCASSLVRETQYFGPGTRLLVL.

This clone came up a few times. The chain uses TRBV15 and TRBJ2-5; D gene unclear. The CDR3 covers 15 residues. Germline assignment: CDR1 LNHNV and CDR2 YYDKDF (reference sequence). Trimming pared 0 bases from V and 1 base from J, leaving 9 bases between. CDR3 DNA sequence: TGTGCCACCAGCAGAGATTCACAGATCCAAGAGACCCAGTACTTC. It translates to CATSRDSQIQETQYF.

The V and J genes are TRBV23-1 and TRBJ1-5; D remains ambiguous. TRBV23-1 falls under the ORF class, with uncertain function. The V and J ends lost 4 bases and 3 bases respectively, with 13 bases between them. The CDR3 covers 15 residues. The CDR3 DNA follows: TGCGCCAGCAGTCCTCCACCGGGTCCCAATCAGCCCCAGCATTTT. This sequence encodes CASSPPPGPNQPQHF.

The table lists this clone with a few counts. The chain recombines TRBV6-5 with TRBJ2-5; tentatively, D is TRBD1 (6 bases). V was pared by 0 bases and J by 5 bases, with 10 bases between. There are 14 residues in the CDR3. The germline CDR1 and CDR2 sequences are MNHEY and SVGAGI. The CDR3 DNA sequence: TGTGCCAGCAGTTACTCGGGGGCGTGGGAGACCCAGTACTTC. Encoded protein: CASSYSGAWETQYF.